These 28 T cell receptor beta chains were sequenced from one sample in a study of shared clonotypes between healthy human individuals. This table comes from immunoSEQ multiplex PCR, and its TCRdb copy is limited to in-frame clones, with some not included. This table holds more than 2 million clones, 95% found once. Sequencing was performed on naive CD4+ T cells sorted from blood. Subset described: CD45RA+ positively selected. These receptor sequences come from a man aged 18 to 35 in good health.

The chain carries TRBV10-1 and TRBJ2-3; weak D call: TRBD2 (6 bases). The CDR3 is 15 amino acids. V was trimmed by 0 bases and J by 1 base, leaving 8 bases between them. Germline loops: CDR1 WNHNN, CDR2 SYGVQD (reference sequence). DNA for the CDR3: TGCGCCAGCAGTGAGTCTGCTAGCGGCACAGATACGCAGTATTTT. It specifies CASSESASGTDTQYF.

The CDR3 nucleotides read TGTGCCAGCAGCGTAGGTCGGGGGGCCCTAAATTACGAGCAGTACTTC. Its translation: CASSVGRGALNYEQYF. The chain links TRBV9 to TRBJ2-7, with D possibly being TRBD2 (7 bases). The CDR3 runs 16 residues. The germline gives CDR1 SGDLS, CDR2 YYNGEE. The V and J ends lost 0 bases and 4 bases respectively, with 17 bases between them.

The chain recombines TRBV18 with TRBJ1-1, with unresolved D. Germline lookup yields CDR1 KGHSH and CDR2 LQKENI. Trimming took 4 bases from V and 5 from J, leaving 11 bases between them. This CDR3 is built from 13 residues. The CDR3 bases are TGTGCCAGCTCACACAGTAGGGAAACTGAAGCTTTCTTT. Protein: CASSHSRETEAFF.

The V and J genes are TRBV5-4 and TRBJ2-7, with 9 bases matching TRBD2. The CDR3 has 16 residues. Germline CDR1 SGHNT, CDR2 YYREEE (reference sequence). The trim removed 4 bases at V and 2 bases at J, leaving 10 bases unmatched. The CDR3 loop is CASSLPGAGGPYEQYF. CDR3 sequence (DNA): TGTGCCAGCAGCCTGCCGGGGGCGGGAGGGCCCTACGAGCAGTACTTC.

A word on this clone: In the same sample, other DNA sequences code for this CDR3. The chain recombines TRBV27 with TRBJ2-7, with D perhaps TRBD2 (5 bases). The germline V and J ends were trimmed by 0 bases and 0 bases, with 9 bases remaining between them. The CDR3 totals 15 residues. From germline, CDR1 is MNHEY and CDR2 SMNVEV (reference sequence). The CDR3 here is CASSLSVGSSYEQYF. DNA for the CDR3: TGTGCCAGCAGTTTATCGGTGGGGAGCTCCTACGAGCAGTACTTC.

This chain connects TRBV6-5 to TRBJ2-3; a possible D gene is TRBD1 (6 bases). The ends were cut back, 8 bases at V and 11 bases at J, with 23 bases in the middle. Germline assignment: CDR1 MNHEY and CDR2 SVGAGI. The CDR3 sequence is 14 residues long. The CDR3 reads CASGRTQQGRGQYF. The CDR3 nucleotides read TGTGCCAGCGGTAGGACCCAACAGGGCAGGGGGCAGTATTTT.

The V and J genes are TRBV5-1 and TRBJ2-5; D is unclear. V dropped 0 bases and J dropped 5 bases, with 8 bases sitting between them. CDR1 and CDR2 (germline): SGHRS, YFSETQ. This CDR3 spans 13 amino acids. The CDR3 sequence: CASSLERSETQYF. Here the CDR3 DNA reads TGCGCCAGCAGCTTGGAACGAAGTGAGACCCAGTACTTC.

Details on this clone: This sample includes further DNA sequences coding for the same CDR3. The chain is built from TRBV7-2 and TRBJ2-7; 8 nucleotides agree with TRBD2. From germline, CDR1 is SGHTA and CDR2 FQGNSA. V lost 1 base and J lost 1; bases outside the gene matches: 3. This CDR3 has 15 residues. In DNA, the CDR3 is TGTGCCAGCAGCTTAGAGGGCGGGGGGTCCTACGAGCAGTACTTC. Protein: CASSLEGGGSYEQYF.

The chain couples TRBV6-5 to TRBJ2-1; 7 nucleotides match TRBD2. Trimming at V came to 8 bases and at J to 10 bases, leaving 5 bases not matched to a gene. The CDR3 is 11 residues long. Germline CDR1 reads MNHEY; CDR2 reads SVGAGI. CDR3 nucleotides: TGTGCCAGCGGGAGGGCCGGGGAGCAGTTCTTC. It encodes CASGRAGEQFF.

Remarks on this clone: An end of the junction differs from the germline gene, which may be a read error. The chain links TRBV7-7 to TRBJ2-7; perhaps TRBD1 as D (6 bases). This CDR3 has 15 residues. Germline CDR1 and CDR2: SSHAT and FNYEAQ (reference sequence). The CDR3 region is CASSFWDTSSYEQYF. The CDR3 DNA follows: TGTGCTAGCAGCTTCTGGGACACGAGCTCCTACGAGCAGTACTTC.

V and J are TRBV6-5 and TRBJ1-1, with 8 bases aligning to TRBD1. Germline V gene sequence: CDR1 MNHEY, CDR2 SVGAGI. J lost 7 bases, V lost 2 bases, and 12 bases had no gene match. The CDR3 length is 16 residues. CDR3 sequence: CASSYMTGAAAGEAFF. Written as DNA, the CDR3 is TGTGCCAGCAGTTACATGACAGGGGCCGCGGCCGGTGAAGCTTTCTTT.

The CDR3 reads CASRGLGQAAAFF. As DNA, the CDR3 is TGTGCCAGCAGGGGACTAGGGCAGGCAGCAGCTTTCTTT. V is TRBV2 and J is TRBJ1-1, with D possibly being TRBD1 (5 bases). The ends were cut back, 6 bases at V and 10 bases at J, with 18 bases in the middle. The length of the CDR3 is 13 residues. Germline V CDR1 and CDR2: SNHLY, FYNNEI.

CDR3 bases: TGTGCCAGCAGCTCCTATCCGGGGTGGGGCACAGATACGCAGTATTTT. Encoded protein: CASSSYPGWGTDTQYF. The chain links TRBV5-6 to TRBJ2-3; tentative D call: TRBD2 (5 bases). CDR3 length equals 16 residues. Germline V gene sequence: CDR1 SGHDT, CDR2 YYEEEE. V gave up 3 bases and J gave up 1 base, with 15 bases separating them.

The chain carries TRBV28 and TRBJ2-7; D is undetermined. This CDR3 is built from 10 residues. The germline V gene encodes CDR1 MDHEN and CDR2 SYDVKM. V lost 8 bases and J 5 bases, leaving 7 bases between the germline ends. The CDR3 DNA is TGTGCCAGCCTCCAGGACGAGCAGTACTTC. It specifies CASLQDEQYF. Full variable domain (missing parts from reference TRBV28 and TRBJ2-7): DVKVTQSSRYLVKRTGEKVFLECVQDMDHENMFWYRQDPGLGLRLIYFSYDVKMKEKGDIPEGYSVSREKKERFSLILESASTNQTSMYLCASLQDEQYFGPGTRLTVT.

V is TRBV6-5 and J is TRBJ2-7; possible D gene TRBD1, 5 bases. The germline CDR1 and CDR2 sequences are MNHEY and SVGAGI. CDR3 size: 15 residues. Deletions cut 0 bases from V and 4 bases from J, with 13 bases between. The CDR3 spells CASSYSADKLYEQYF. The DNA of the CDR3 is TGTGCCAGCAGTTACTCGGCGGACAAGCTATACGAGCAGTACTTC.

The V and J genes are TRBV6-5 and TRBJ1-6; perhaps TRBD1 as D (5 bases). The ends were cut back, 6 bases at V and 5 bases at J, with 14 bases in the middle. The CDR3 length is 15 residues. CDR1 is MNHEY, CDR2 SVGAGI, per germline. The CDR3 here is CASRTSGLDNSPLHF. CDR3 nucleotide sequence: TGTGCCAGCAGGACATCAGGGTTGGATAATTCACCCCTCCACTTT.

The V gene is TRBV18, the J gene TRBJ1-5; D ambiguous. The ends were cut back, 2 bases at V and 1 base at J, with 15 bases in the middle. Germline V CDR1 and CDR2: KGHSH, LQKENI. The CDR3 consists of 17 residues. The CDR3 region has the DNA TGTGCCAGCTCACCAACAATCTATGAGAGAAGCAATCAGCCCCAGCATTTT. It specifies CASSPTIYERSNQPQHF.

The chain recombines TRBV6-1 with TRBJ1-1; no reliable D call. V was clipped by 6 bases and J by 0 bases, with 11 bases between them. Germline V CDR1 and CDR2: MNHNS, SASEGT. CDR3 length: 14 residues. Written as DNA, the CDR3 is TGTGCCAGCAGCCCTGCAGGCATGAACACTGAAGCTTTCTTT. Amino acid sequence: CASSPAGMNTEAFF.

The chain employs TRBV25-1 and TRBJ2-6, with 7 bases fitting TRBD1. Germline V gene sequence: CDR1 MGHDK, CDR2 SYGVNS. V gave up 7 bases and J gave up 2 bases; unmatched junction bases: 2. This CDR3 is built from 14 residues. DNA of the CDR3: TGTGCCAGCATAGGGGGCCCTGGGGCCAACGTCCTGACTTTC. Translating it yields CASIGGPGANVLTF.

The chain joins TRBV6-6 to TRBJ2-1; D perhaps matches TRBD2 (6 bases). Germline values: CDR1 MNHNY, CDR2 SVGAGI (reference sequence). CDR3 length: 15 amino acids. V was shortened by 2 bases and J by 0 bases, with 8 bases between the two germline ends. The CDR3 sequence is CASSYGGFSYNEQFF. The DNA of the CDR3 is TGTGCCAGCAGTTACGGGGGGTTCTCCTACAATGAGCAGTTCTTC.

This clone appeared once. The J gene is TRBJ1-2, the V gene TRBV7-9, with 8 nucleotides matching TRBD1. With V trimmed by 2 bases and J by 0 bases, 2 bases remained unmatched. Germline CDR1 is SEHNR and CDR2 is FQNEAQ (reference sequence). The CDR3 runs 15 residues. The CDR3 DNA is TGTGCCAGCAGCTTATCAGGGGGCGCTAACTATGGCTACACCTTC. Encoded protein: CASSLSGGANYGYTF.

CDR3 in amino acids: CASSVQGQAPGNTIYF. CDR3 bases: TGTGCCAGCAGTGTTCAAGGGCAGGCTCCTGGAAACACCATATATTTT. The chain carries TRBV2 and TRBJ1-3; D gene uncertain. The CDR3 sequence is 16 residues long. CDR1 and CDR2 from the germline V gene are SNHLY and FYNNEI. With 4 bases removed from V and 2 bases from J, the gap between germline ends came to 15 bases.

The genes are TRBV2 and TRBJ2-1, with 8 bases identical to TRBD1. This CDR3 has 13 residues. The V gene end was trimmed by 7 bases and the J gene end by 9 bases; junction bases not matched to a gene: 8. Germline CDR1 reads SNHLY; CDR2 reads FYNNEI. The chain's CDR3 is CASTGQGRGEQFF. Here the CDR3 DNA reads TGTGCCAGCACCGGACAGGGAAGGGGTGAGCAGTTCTTC.

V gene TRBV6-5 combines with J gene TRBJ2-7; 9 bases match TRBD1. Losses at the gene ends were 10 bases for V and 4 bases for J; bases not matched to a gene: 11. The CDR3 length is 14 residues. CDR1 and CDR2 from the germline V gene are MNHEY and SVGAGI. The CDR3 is CATNRGTGYYEQYF. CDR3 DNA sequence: TGTGCCACAAACCGCGGGACAGGGTATTACGAGCAGTACTTC.

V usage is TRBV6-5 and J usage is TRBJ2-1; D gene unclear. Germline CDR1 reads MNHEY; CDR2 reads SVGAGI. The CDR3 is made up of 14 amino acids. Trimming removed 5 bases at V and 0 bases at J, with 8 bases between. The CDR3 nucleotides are TGTGCCAGCAGTCGCTCAACCTCCTACAATGAGCAGTTCTTC. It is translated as CASSRSTSYNEQFF.

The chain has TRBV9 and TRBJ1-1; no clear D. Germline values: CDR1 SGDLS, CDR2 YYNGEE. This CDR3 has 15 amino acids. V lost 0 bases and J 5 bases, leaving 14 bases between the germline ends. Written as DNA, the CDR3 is TGTGCCAGCAGCGTAGGGGCAGAACCAGGAACTGAAGCTTTCTTT. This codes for CASSVGAEPGTEAFF.

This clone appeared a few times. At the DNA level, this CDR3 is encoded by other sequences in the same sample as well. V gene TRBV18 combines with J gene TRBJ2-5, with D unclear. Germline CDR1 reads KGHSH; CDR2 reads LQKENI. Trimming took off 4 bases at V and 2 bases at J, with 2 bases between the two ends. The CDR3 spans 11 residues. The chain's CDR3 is CASSLQETQYF. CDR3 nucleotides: TGTGCCAGCTCACTTCAAGAGACCCAGTACTTC.

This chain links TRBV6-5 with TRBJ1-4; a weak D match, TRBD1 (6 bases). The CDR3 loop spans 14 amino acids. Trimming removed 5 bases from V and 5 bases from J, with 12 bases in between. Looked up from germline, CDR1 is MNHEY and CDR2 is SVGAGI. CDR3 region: CASSKDRINEKLFF. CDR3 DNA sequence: TGTGCCAGCAGTAAAGACAGGATCAATGAAAAACTGTTTTTT.